This T cell receptor beta chain was captured in a study of T cells after yellow fever vaccination. This CDR3 has 13 amino acids. Germline lookup yields CDR1 MGHRA and CDR2 YSYEKL. The V end lost 1 base, the J end lost 3 bases, and 5 bases lay between the germline ends. One entry per CDR3 protein results from TCRdb running MiXCR on the 5' RACE reads. The sample records 130,000 or so distinct CDR3 sequences, over 12% being singletons. This clonotype has a handful of counts. The source is a man younger than 35 who received the YFV17D yellow fever vaccine. This chain uses TRBV4-1 with TRBJ2-3; D gene ambiguous. Sequenced here: CD8+ T cells sorted from PBMCs, sampled 5 days after the yellow fever booster vaccination. CDR3 coding DNA: TGCGCCAGCAGCCAAGTCGAAACAGATACGCAGTATTTT. Translation: CASSQVETDTQYF.